This T cell receptor (beta chain) stems from a study of CD8 T cells in Susac syndrome. In this sample, this clonotype turned up once. Germline CDR1 DFQATT, CDR2 SNEGSKA (reference sequence). The CDR3 contains 15 residues. The V and J ends lost 3 bases and 4 bases, in that order; junction bases with no gene match: 9. Sequencing of TCR beta was carried out in blood CD8+ and CD4+ T cells. RNA, at about 0.45 to 1 ug, was reverse transcribed with random hexamers. Via MiXCR, TCRdb re-called the immunoSEQ multiplex PCR reads, giving one row per CDR3 protein. The profile shows more than 150,000 distinct CDR3 sequences, about 95% of them singletons.

The specimen was CD4+ T cells from PBMCs. The TCR originated in a human donor with Susac syndrome. The chain recombines TRBV20-1 with TRBJ1-1; 9 bases align to TRBD1. CDR3 loop: CSARGQGVPSTEAFF. In nucleotides, the CDR3 is TGCAGTGCTAGGGGACAGGGAGTCCCCAGCACTGAAGCTTTCTTT.